This T cell receptor beta chain comes out of a study of blood T cell repertoires in COVID-19. Looking at the study overall: Acute-phase and convalescent COVID-19 samples originated in the United States, Italy and Spain. The analysed material was cDNA or gDNA that came from T cells, B-cell-depleted T cells, or PBMCs.

As processed by the authors: Reference gene primer amplification in the assay estimated nucleated cell counts. Measured with immunoSEQ multiplex PCR; TCRdb has only the in-frame clones, and not every one. The D gene and trimming were derived from the DNA, and the V and J assignments and clone size from that table. This sample has around 200,000 clones, with 87% found just once. The CDR3 consists of 15 residues. Germline trimming cut 7 bases from V and 3 bases from J; bases unmatched to any gene: 10. Germline lookup yields CDR1 MDHEN and CDR2 SYDVKM. The TCR comes from a woman aged 18 to 35 who had recovered from COVID-19. The specimen sequenced was peripheral blood. The rearrangement uses TRBV28 and TRBJ2-3; 7 bases match TRBD1. CDR3 sequence reads: CASTEGGLSTDTQYF. CDR3 coding DNA: TGTGCCAGCACCGAAGGGGGCTTGTCAACAGATACGCAGTATTTT.